This T cell receptor (beta chain) appears in the sequencing data of a study of blood T cells in healthy people across ages. Each donor's blood draw was roughly 10 milliliters of peripheral blood. The CDR3 loop spans 17 amino acids. V was shortened by 8 bases and J by 3 bases, with 25 bases between the two germline ends. In germline, CDR1 is MNHEY, CDR2 SMNVEV (reference sequence). Study-level findings and limits: With age, beta diversity per million T cells declined roughly linearly, significantly by about 40. As naive T cell percentage varied, TCR beta diversity correlated strongly with it.

A second 7 to 11 cycle PCR used barcoded and J-beta primers. TCRdb re-analysed the 5' RACE reads in MiXCR, keeping a single row per CDR3 protein. Of roughly 1.7 million distinct CDR3 sequences listed, roughly 32% are singletons. On this clonotype itself: Its antigen is still unknown.

The rearrangement joins TRBV27 to TRBJ1-2; maybe TRBD1 (5 bases). The sequence was collected from a woman aged 25 to 39 in good health. The sequenced material came from blood. The CDR3 loop reads CASHPFRGFPVDYGYTF. The CDR3 DNA sequence: TGTGCCAGCCATCCCTTCCGGGGGTTTCCGGTGGACTATGGCTACACCTTC.